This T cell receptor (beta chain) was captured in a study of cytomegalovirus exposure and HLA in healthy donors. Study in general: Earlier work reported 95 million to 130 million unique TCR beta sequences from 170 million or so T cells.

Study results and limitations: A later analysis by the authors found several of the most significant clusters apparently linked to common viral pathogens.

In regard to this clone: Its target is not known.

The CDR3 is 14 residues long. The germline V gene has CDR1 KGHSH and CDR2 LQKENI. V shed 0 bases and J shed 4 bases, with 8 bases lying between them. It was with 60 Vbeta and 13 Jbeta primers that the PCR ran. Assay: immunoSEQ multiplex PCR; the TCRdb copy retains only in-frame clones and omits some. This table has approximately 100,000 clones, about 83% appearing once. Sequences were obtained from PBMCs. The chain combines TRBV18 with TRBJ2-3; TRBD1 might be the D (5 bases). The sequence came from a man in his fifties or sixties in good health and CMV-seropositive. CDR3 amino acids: CASSPPRQPDTQYF. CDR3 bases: TGTGCCAGCTCACCACCCCGACAGCCAGATACGCAGTATTTT.